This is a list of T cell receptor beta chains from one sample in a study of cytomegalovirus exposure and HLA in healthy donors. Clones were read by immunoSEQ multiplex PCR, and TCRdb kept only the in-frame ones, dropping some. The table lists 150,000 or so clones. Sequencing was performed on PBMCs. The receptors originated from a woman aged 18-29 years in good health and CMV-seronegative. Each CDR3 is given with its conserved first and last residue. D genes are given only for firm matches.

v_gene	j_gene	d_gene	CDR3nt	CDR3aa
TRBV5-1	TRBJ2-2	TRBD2	TGCGCCAGCAGTTATAGCGGGGCGAGCACCGGGGAGCTGTTTTTT	CASSYSGASTGELFF
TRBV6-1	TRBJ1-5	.	TGTGCCAGCAGAGGGAGACTCAATCAGCCCCAGCATTTT	CASRGRLNQPQHF
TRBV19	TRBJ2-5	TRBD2	TGTGCCAGTAGTATGACTAGCGGGAGGGGAGAGACCCAGTACTTC	CASSMTSGRGETQYF
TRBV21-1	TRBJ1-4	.	TGTGCCAGCAGCAAAGGGGGAGGGACTCTTGAAAAACTGTTTTTT	CASSKGGGTLEKLFF
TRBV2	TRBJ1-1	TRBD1	TGTGCCAGCAACGGTCCCGGGACAGGGCCGAACACTGAAGCTTTCTTT	CASNGPGTGPNTEAFF
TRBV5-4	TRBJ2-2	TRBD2	TGTGCCAGCAGCTTGCCGGGACTAGCGGAGGCCGGGGAGCTGTTTTTT	CASSLPGLAEAGELFF
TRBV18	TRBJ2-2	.	TGTGCCAGCTCACCACTCCGGGTCGACAGGAACACCGGGGAGCTGTTTTTT	CASSPLRVDRNTGELFF
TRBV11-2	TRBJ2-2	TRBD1	TGTGCCAGCAGCTTAGGGACAGGGGGTCTCGGGGACACCGGGGAGCTGTTTTTT	CASSLGTGGLGDTGELFF
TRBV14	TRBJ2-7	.	TGTGCCAGCATGCTGACAAACTCCTACGAGCAGTACTTC	CASMLTNSYEQYF
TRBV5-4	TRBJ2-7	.	TGTGCCAGCAGCTCCGGGTTGCAGCACTACGAGCAGTACTTC	CASSSGLQHYEQYF
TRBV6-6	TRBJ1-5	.	TGTGCCAGCAGCCCTGATAGAACTAGCAATCAGCCCCAGCATTTT	CASSPDRTSNQPQHF
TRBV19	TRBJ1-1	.	TGTGCCAGTAGTATAGAGAGAGGACAGTTGAACACTGAAGCTTTCTTT	CASSIERGQLNTEAFF
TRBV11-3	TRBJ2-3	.	TGTGCCAGCAGCTTAGGCCGGAGTTCAGATACGCAGTATTTT	CASSLGRSSDTQYF
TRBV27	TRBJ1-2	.	TGTGCCAGCAGTTCCAAACCAGGCTATGGCTACACCTTC	CASSSKPGYGYTF
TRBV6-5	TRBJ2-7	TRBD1	TGTGCCAGCTGGGACAGGTCCTACGAGCAGTACTTC	CASWDRSYEQYF
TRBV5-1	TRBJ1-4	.	TGCGCCAGCAGCTGGGGGCGCCCACATGAAAAACTGTTTTTT	CASSWGRPHEKLFF
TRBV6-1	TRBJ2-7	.	TGTGCCAGCAGTGAGTACAGCTCCTACGAGCAGTACTTC	CASSEYSSYEQYF
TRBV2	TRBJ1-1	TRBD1	TGTGCCAGCAGTGAAACGAGGGGGCGCGGGGCTTTCTTT	CASSETRGRGAFF
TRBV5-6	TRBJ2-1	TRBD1	TGTGCCAGCAGCGGGACCGGGACAGGGGGCGTTGAGCAGTTCTTC	CASSGTGTGGVEQFF
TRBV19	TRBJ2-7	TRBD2	TGTGCCAGCAGCCGGACTAGCGGTACCTACGAGCAGTACTTC	CASSRTSGTYEQYF
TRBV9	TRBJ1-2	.	TGTGCCAGCTCACAGGGAAACTATGGCTACACCTTC	CASSQGNYGYTF
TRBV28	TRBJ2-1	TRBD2	TGTGCCAGCAGATTTAGCGGGGGTTACAATGAGCAGTTCTTC	CASRFSGGYNEQFF
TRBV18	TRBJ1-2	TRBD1	TGTGCCAGCTCACCAAAACGGGAAACCGGGACAGGATATTATGGCTACACCTTC	CASSPKRETGTGYYGYTF
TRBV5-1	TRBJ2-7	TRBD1	TGCGCCAGCAGTGGACAGGGAAACTACGAGCAGTACTTC	CASSGQGNYEQYF
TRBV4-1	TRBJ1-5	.	TGCGCCAGCAGCCAAGTATCCAGTAGCAATCAGCCCCAGCATTTT	CASSQVSSSNQPQHF
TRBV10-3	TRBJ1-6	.	TGTGCCATCACTCCCAGGGAGGATTCACCCCTCCACTTT	CAITPREDSPLHF
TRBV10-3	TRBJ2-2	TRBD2	TGTGCCACCCTTAACTCGAAGGGCGGGACTACCGCCACCGGGGAGCTGTTTTTT	CATLNSKGGTTATGELFF
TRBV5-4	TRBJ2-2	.	TGTGCCAGCAGCTTGGTAGGCGGAGTCGCGAACACCGGGGAGCTGTTTTTT	CASSLVGGVANTGELFF
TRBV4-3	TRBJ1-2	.	TGCGCCAGCAGCCAGGACCGGGGGGACGGCTACACCTTC	CASSQDRGDGYTF
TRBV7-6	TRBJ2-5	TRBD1	TGTGCCAGCAGCTTAACGGACAGGCAAGAGACCCAGTACTTC	CASSLTDRQETQYF
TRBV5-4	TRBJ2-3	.	TGTGCCAGCAGCCCCCCCCGGACGGGACTCACAGATACGCAGTATTTT	CASSPPRTGLTDTQYF
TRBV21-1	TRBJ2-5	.	TGTGCCAGCAGCGTTAGCGGGAGGATCCAAGAGACCCAGTACTTC	CASSVSGRIQETQYF
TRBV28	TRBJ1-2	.	TGTGCCAGCAGCTTCACGGGCCCGAGGGGGTATGGCTACACCTTC	CASSFTGPRGYGYTF
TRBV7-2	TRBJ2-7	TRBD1	TGTGCCAGCAGCTTAGATTCAGGGGGCGCTAGGTACGAGCAGTACTTC	CASSLDSGGARYEQYF
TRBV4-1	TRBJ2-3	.	TGCGCCAGCAGCCGCGAGGTGGCAACAGATACGCAGTATTTT	CASSREVATDTQYF
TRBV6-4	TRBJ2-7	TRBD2	TGTGCCAGCAGTGTCACGGCCGGGGGGGAAAGAAGATCCGAGCAGTACTTC	CASSVTAGGERRSEQYF
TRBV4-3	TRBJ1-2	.	TGCGCCAGCAGCCAAGATTGGGGGGGGGAAAGTGGCTACACCTTC	CASSQDWGGESGYTF
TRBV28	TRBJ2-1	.	TGTGCCAGCAGTTTAAGAGCGCTGACTTACAATGAGCAGTTCTTC	CASSLRALTYNEQFF
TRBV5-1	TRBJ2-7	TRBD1	TGCGCCAGCAGCCCCGGGACAGGCATCTACGAGCAGTACTTC	CASSPGTGIYEQYF
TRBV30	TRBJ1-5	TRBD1	TGTGCCTGGAGTGCGGGACAGGTCAATCAGCCCCAGCATTTT	CAWSAGQVNQPQHF
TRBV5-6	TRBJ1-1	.	TGTGCCAGCAGCTGGGACAACCCGAACACTGAAGCTTTCTTT	CASSWDNPNTEAFF
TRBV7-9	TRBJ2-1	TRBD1	TGTGCCAGCAGCTCGCCGGGACAGGGGGCCAATGAGCAGTTCTTC	CASSSPGQGANEQFF
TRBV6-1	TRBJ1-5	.	TGTGCCAGCAGTGGTGAGGCCCTCCCGAACCAGCCCCAGCATTTT	CASSGEALPNQPQHF
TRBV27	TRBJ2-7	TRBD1	TGTGCCAGCAGTACCTACAGGGGGGCCTACGAGCAGTACTTC	CASSTYRGAYEQYF
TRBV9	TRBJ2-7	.	TGTGCCAGCAGCGTAAGACAAGATAACGAGCAGTACTTC	CASSVRQDNEQYF
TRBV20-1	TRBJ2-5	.	TGCAGTGCTAGGTCTTTCGAGACCCAGTACTTC	CSARSFETQYF
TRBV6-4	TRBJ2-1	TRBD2	TGTGCCAGCAGTGACTCAACTAGCGGATACAATGAGCAGTTCTTC	CASSDSTSGYNEQFF
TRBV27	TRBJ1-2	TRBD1	TGTGCCAGCAGTTTACAACAGGGGGCCTATGGCTACACCTTC	CASSLQQGAYGYTF
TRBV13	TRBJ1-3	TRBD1	TGTGCCAGCAGCTTAGGGACAGGGCTTGGAAACACCATATATTTT	CASSLGTGLGNTIYF
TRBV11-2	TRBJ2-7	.	TGTGCCAGCAGCTCTCCTTACGAGCAGTACTTC	CASSSPYEQYF
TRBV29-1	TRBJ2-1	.	TGCAGCGCTTGGGTAGGAGCCAATGAGCAGTTCTTC	CSAWVGANEQFF
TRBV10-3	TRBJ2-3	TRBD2	TGTGCCATCAGTGTGGGACTAGCCGATGGGGCAGATACGCAGTATTTT	CAISVGLADGADTQYF
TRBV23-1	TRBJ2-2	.	TGCGCCAGCAGTCAATCAACGGACACCTACGGGGAGCTGTTTTTT	CASSQSTDTYGELFF
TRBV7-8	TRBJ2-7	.	TGTGCCAGCAGGCGGCTAGTCGCCTACGAGCAGTACTTC	CASRRLVAYEQYF
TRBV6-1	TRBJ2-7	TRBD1	TGTGCCAGCAGCGCAAAGGGACAGGGAAAATACGAGCAGTACTTC	CASSAKGQGKYEQYF
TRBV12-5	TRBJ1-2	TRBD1	TGTGCTAGTGGTTTATCAGGGGGCCCATATAGGTACACCTTC	CASGLSGGPYRYTF
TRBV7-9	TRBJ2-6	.	TGTGCCAGCAGCTTAACGGGAGACTGGTTATCCGGGGCCAACGTCCTGACTTTC	CASSLTGDWLSGANVLTF
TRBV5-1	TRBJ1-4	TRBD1	TGCGCCAGCAGCTTGGAGACAGGGGAGCCGGGGAATGAAAAACTGTTTTTT	CASSLETGEPGNEKLFF
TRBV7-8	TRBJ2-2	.	TGTGCCAGCAGCTTAGCTTCCGGGTCAAACACCGGGGAGCTGTTTTTT	CASSLASGSNTGELFF